The sequence of this TCR beta chain was determined in a study of T cell repertoires in cytomegalovirus infection. About the study: The public TCR beta signatures pointed to both CMV infection and matching HLA type.

Overall study results and limits: Clonotype analysis showed dominance of the ex vivo response by HLA-C-restricted CMV-specific TCR beta clonotypes. Adding up the frequency of public TCR beta families identified people who carried CMV plus the relevant HLA.

Of note for this clonotype: The antigen remains undetermined.

Germline CDR1 MDHEN, CDR2 SYDVKM. The CDR3 contains 15 residues. V shed 3 bases and J shed 2 bases, with 11 bases lying between them. MiXCR, applied by TCRdb to the reads, yields one record per CDR3 protein. Counted here are 650,000 to 850,000 distinct CDR3 sequences, 25% to 35% occurring once; the ten biggest clones make up around 13%. This clonotype was obtained from a human donor in good health (CMV status not recorded). Some clones in this sample may be carry-over from other donors' samples. The material sequenced was cultured CD8+ T cells from PBMCs, taken from culture after CMV antigen stimulation. This chain joins TRBV28 and TRBJ1-5; TRBD1 is a possible D gene (5 bases). CDR3 region: CASSFQGDGNQPQHF. CDR3 sequence (DNA): TGTGCCAGCAGTTTTCAAGGGGACGGCAATCAGCCCCAGCATTTT.